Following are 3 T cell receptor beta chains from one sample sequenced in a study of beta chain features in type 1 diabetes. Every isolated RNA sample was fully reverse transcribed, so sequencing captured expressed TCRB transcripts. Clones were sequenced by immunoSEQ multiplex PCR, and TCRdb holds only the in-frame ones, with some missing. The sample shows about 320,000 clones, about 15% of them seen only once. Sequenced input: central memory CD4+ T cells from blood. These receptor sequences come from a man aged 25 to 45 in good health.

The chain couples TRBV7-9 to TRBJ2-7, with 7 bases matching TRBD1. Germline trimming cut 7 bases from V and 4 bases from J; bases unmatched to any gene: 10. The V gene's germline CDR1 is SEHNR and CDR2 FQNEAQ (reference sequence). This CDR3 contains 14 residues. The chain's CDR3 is CASKPRGQGYEQYF. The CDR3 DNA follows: TGTGCCAGCAAGCCGAGGGGGCAAGGGTACGAGCAGTACTTC.

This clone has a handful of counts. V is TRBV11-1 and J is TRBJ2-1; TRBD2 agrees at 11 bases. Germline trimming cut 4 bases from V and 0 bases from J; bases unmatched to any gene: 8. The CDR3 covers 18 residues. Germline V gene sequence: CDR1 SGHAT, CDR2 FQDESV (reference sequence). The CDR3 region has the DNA TGTGCCAGCAGCTCCCGACTAGCGGGGTTCTCCTCCTACAATGAGCAGTTCTTC. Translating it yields CASSSRLAGFSSYNEQFF.

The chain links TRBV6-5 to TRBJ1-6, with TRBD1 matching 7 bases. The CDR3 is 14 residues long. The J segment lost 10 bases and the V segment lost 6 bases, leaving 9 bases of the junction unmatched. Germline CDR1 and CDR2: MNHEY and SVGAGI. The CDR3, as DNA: TGTGCCAGCAGCCCCGAACAGGGGACATCACCCCTCCACTTT. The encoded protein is CASSPEQGTSPLHF.